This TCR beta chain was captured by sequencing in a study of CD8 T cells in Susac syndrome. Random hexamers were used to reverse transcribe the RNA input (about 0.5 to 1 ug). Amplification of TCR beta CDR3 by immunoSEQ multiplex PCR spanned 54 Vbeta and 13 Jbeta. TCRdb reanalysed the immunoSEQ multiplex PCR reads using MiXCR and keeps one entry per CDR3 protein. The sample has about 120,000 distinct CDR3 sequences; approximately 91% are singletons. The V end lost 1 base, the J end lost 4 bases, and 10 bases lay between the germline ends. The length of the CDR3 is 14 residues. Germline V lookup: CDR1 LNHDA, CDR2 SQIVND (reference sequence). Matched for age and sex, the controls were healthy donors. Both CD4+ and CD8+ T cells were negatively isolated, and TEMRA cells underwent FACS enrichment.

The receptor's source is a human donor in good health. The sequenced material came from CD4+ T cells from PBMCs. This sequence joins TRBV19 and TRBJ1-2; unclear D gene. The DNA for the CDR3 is TGTGCCAGTAGTATAGGGGAGTTCAGCTATGGCTACACCTTC. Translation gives CASSIGEFSYGYTF.